A single sample gave rise to the 2 T cell receptor beta chains below, sequenced in a study of T cells in Graves' hyperthyroidism and ophthalmopathy (dated by TCRdb to the late 2010s). The library was produced with multiplex PCR. The instrument given in TCRdb is Illumina HiSeq 2000. TCR beta CDR3 regions were amplified from RNA transcripts. For the first round of RT-PCR on the TCR CDR3, the HTBI primer set was used together with the Qiagen OneStep RT-PCR kit. The public sequencing data were trimmed at Q25 with fastp and processed into clonotypes with MiXCR by TCRdb, which kept only in-frame beta chains. Rows merge per CDR3 protein into single entries with the most common DNA and genes. The sample contains about 300,000 distinct CDR3 sequences, 16% of them found a single time. The ten largest clones capture around a third of the sample. Sequencing was done on a sample of blood. The source of these receptors is a man in his thirties or forties with Graves' hyperthyroidism.

The chain couples TRBV6-1 to TRBJ2-1; D unresolved. Trimming removed 8 bases at V and 2 bases at J, with 13 bases between. This CDR3 region has 14 residues. CDR1 and CDR2 from the germline V gene are MNHNS and SASEGT. CDR3 loop: CASARALPYNEQFF. The CDR3 DNA reads as TGTGCCAGCGCCCGGGCCCTTCCCTACAATGAGCAGTTCTTC.

This clonotype was counted many times. This chain links TRBV11-2 with TRBJ2-1; 9 bases map to TRBD1. V trimming: 5 bases; J trimming: 8 bases; junction bases outside the gene matches: 13. From germline, CDR1 is SGHAT and CDR2 FQNNGV. The CDR3 extends over 16 amino acids. DNA of the CDR3: TGTGCCAGCAGCGTGAACCCGGGACAGGGTGGCTATGAGCAGTTCTTC. Amino acid sequence: CASSVNPGQGGYEQFF.